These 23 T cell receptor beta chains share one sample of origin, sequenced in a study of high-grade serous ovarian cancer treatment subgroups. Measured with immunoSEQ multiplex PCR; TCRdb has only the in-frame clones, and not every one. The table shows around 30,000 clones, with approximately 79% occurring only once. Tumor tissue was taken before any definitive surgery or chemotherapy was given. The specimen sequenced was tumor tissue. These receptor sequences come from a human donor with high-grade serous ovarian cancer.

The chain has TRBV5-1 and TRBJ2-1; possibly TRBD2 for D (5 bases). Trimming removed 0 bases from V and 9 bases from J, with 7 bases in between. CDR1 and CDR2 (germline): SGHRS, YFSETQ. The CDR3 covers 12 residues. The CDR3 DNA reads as TGCGCCAGCAGCTTGGCTAGCTTTGAGCAGTTCTTC. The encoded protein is CASSLASFEQFF. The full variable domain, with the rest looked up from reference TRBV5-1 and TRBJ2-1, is KAGVTQTPRYLIKTRGQQVTLSCSPISGHRSVSWYQQTPGQGLQFLFEYFSETQRNKGNFPGRFSGRQFSNSRSEMNVSTLELGDSALYLCASSLASFEQFFGPGTRLTVL.

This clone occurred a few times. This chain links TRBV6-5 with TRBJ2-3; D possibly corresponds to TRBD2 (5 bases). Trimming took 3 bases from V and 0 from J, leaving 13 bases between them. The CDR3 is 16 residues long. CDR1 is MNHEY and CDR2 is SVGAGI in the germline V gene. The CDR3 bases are TGTGCCAGCAGTTATCGCCGGACTTCTAGCACAGATACGCAGTATTTT. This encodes CASSYRRTSSTDTQYF.

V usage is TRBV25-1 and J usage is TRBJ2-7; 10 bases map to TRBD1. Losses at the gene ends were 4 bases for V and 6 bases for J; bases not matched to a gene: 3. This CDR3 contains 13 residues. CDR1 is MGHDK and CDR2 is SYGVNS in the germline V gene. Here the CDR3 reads CASSGQGAGEQYF. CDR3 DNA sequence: TGTGCCAGCAGTGGACAGGGGGCGGGCGAGCAGTACTTC.

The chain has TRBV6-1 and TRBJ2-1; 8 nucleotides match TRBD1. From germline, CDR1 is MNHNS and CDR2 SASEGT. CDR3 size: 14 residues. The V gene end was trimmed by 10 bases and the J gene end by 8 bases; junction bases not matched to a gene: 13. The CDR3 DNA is TGTGCCACCTCTGGGGACAGGATAAGCGATGAGCAGTTCTTC. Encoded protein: CATSGDRISDEQFF.

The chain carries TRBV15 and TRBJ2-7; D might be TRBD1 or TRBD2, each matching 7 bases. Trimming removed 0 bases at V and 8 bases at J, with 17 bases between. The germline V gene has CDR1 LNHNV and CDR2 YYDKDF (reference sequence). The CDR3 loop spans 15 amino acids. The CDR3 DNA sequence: TGTGCCACCAGCAGAGATGCGACAGGGCGGGAGAAGCAGTACTTC. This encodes CATSRDATGREKQYF.

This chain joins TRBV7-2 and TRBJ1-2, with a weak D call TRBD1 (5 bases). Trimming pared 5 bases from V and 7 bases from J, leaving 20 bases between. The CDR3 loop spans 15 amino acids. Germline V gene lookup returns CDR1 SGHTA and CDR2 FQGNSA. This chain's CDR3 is CASSDRKGATGGYTF. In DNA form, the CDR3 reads TGTGCCAGCAGCGACCGAAAAGGGGCCACGGGTGGCTACACCTTC.

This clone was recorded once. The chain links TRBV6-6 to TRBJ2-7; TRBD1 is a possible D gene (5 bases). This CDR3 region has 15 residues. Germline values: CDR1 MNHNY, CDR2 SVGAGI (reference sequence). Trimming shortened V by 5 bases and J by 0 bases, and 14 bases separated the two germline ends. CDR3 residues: CASSNLRGASYEQYF. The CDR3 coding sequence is TGTGCCAGCAGTAACCTTAGGGGCGCCTCCTACGAGCAGTACTTC.

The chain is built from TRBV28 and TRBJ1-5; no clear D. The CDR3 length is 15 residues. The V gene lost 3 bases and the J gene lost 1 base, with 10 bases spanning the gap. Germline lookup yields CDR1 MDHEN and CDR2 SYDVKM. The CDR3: CASSLTAPSNQPQHF. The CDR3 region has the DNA TGTGCCAGCAGTTTGACGGCTCCCAGCAATCAGCCCCAGCATTTT.

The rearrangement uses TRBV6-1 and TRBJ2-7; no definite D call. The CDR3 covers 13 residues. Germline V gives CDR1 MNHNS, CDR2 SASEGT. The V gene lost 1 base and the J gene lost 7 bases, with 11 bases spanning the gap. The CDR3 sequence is CASSEGDRWEQYF. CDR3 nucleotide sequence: TGTGCCAGCAGTGAAGGTGACCGTTGGGAGCAGTACTTC.

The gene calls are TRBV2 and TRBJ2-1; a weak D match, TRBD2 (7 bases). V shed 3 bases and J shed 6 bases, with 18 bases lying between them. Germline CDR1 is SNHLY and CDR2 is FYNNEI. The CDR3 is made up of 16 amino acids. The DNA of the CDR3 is TGTGCCAGCAGTGATGGGGCGGGGGCCCGGGGCAATGAGCAGTTCTTC. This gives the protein CASSDGAGARGNEQFF.

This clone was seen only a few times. CDR3 sequence: CSALRGRAFF. In DNA, the CDR3 is TGCAGTGCCCTTCGGGGCAGAGCTTTCTTT. This chain joins TRBV20-1 and TRBJ1-1; tentative D call: TRBD1 (5 bases). The germline gives CDR1 DFQATT, CDR2 SNEGSKA (reference sequence). V was shortened by 6 bases and J by 10 bases, with 12 bases between the two germline ends. The CDR3 is 10 amino acids.

The CDR3 nucleotides read TGTGCCAGCAGCTCGACCGGACTAGCGGGAGCCCAAGCGGAGACCCAGTACTTC. It yields the protein CASSSTGLAGAQAETQYF. The chain has TRBV27 and TRBJ2-5, with 13 bases fitting TRBD2. The CDR3 is 18 amino acids. With 6 bases clipped from V and 5 bases from J, the junction kept 15 bases outside the gene matches. Germline V gene lookup returns CDR1 MNHEY and CDR2 SMNVEV (reference sequence).

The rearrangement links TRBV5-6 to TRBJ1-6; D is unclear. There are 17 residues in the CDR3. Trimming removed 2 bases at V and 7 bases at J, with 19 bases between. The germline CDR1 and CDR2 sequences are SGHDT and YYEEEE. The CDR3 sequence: CASSFITAGFRNSPLHF. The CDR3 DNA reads TGTGCCAGCAGCTTCATCACGGCAGGCTTTCGGAATTCACCCCTCCACTTT. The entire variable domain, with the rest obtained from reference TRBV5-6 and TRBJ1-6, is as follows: DAGVTQSPTHLIKTRGQQVTLRCSPKSGHDTVSWYQQALGQGPQFIFQYYEEEERQRGNFPDRFSGHQFPNYSSELNVNALLLGDSALYLCASSFITAGFRNSPLHFGNGTRLTVT.

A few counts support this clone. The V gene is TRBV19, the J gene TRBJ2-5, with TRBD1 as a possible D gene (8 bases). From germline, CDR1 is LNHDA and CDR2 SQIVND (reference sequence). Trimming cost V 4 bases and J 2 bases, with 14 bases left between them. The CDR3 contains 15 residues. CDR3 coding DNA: TGTGCCAGTAGTAAACAGGGGGGGAAACAAGAGACCCAGTACTTC. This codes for CASSKQGGKQETQYF.

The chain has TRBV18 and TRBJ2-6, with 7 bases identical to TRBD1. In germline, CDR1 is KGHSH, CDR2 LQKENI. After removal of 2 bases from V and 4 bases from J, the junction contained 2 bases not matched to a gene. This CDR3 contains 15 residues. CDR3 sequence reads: CASSPDRVGANVLTF. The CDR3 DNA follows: TGTGCCAGCTCACCAGACAGGGTGGGGGCCAACGTCCTGACTTTC.

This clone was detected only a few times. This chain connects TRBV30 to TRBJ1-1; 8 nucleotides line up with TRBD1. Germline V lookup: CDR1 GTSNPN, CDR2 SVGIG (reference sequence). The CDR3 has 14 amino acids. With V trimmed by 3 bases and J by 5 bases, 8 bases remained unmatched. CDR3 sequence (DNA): TGTGCCTGGAGGGCCGACAGGGGTATTACTGAAGCTTTCTTT. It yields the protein CAWRADRGITEAFF.

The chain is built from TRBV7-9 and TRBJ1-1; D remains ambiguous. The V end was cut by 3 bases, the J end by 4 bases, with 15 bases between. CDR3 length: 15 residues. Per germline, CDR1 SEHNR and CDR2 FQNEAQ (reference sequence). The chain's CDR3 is CASSFWQGLGTEAFF. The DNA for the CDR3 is TGTGCCAGCAGCTTTTGGCAAGGGCTCGGCACTGAAGCTTTCTTT. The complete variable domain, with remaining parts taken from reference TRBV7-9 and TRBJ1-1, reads DTGVSQNPRHKITKRGQNVTFRCDPISEHNRLYWYRQTLGQGPEFLTYFQNEAQLEKSRLLSDRFSAERPKGSFSTLEIQRTEQGDSAMYLCASSFWQGLGTEAFFGQGTRLTVV.

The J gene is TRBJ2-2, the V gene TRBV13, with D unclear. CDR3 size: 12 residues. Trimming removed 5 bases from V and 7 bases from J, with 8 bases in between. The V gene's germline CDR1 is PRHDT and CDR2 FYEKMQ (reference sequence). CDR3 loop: CASSEPVGELFF. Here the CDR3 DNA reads TGTGCCAGCAGCGAACCCGTCGGGGAGCTGTTTTTT.

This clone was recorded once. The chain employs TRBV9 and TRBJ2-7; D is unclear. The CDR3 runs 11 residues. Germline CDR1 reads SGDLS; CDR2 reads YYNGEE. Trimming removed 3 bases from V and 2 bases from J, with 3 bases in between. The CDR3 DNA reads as TGTGCCAGCAGCGCAGCCTACGAGCAGTACTTC. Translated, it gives CASSAAYEQYF.

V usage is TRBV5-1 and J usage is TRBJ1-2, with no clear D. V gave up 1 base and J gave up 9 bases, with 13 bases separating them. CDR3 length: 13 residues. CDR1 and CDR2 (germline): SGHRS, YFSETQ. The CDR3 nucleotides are TGCGCCAGCAGCTTGTCCCGGGATAGGCGCTACACCTTC. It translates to CASSLSRDRRYTF.

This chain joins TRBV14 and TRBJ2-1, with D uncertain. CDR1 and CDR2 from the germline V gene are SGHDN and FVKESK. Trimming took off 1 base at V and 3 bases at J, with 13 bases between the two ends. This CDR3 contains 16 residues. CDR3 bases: TGTGCCAGCAGCCAAGGGGGTACGGGCGGCTACAATGAGCAGTTCTTC. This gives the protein CASSQGGTGGYNEQFF.

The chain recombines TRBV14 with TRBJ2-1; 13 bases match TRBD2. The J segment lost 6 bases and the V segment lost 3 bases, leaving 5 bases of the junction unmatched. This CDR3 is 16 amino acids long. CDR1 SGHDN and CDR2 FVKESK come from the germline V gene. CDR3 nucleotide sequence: TGTGCCAGCAGCCAGGGGGGACTAGCGGGGACCAATGAGCAGTTCTTC. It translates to CASSQGGLAGTNEQFF.

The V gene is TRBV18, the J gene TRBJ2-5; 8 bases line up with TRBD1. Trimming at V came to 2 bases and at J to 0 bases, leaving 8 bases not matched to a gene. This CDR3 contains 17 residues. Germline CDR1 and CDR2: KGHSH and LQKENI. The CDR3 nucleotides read TGTGCCAGCTCACCATGGACAGGGTTCGCGAACCAAGAGACCCAGTACTTC. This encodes CASSPWTGFANQETQYF.